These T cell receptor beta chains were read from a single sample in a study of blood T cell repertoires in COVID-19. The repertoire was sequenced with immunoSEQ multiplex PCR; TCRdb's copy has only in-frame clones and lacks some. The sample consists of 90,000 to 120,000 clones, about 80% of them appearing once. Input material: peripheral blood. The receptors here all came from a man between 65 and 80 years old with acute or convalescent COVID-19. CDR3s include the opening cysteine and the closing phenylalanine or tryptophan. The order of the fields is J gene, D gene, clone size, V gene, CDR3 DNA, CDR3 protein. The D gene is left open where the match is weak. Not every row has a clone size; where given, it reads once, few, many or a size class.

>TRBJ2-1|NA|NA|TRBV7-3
TGTGCCAGCAGCCTAGGGCCGGGACTCTACAATGAGCAGTTCTTC
CASSLGPGLYNEQFF
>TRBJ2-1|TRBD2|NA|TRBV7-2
TGTGCCAGCGTAGCGGGGGTTGTGGGTGAGCAGTTCTTC
CASVAGVVGEQFF
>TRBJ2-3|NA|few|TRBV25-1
TGTGCCAGCAGTGAAGAGGGAAAAGAGGATACGCAGTATTTT
CASSEEGKEDTQYF
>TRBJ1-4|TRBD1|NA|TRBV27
TGTGCCAGCAGTTCCTCCGGGACAGGGAACGAAAAACTGTTTTTT
CASSSSGTGNEKLFF
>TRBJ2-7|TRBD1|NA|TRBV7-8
TGTGCCAGCACCATCACCCGTTTGGACAGGGGGGCCTACGAGCAGTACTTC
CASTITRLDRGAYEQYF
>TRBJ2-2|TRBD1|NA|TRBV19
TGTGCCAGTAAGCCCCAAGGGGGCCTCGGCGGGGAGCTGTTTTTT
CASKPQGGLGGELFF
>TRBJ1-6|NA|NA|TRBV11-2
TGTGCCAGCAGCTTAGATCAACCTACTTCACCCCTCCACTTT
CASSLDQPTSPLHF
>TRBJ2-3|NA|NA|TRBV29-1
TGCAGCGTTGAAGACCCTAGCGCTAGCACAGATACGCAGTATTTT
CSVEDPSASTDTQYF
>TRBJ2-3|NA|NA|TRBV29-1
TGCAGCGTTGATGGGTCCGGGACAAACACAGATACGCAGTATTTT
CSVDGSGTNTDTQYF
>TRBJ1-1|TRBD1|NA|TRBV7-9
TGTGCCAGCAGCCCCGGACAGGGAGGGACTGAAGCTTTCTTT
CASSPGQGGTEAFF
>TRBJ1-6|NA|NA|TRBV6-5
TGTGCCAGCACCGAGGGCAGGGGAAATAATTCACCCCTCCACTTT
CASTEGRGNNSPLHF
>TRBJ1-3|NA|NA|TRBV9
TGTGCCAGCAGCGCAAGAGGTCATCCGAGCTCTGGAAACACCATATATTTT
CASSARGHPSSGNTIYF
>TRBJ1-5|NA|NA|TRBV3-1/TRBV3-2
TGTGCCAGCAGTCCGACCTACAGGGGCAATCAGCCCCAGCATTTT
CASSPTYRGNQPQHF
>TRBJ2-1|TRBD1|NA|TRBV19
TGTGCCAGTAGTGACAGGGAACCTAAGTTCTTC
CASSDREPKFF
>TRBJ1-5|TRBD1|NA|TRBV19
TGTGCCAGTAGTAGACGGACAGGGACGAATCAGCCCCAGCATTTT
CASSRRTGTNQPQHF
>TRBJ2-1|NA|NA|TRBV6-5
TGTGCCAGCAGGGTCGACAGCATAACCTACAATGAGCAGTTCTTC
CASRVDSITYNEQFF
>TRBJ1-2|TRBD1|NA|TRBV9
TGTGCCAGCAGCGTAGAAGGGACAGGTTCCTATGGCTACACCTTC
CASSVEGTGSYGYTF